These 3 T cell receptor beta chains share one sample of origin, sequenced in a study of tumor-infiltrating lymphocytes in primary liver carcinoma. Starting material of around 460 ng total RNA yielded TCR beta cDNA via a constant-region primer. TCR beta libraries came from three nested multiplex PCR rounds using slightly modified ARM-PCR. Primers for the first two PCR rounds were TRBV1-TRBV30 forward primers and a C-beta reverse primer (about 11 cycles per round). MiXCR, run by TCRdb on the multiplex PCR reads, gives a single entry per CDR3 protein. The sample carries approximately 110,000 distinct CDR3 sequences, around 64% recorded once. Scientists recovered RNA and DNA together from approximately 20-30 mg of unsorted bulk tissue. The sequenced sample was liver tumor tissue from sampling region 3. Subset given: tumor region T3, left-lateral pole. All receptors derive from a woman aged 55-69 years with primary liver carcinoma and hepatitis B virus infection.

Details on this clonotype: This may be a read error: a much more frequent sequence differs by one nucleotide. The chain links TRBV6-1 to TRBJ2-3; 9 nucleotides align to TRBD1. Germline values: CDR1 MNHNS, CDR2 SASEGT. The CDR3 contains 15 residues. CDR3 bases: TGTGCCAGCCTACTCACAGGGGGCGCAACAGGTACGCAGTATTTT. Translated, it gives CASLLTGGATGTQYF.

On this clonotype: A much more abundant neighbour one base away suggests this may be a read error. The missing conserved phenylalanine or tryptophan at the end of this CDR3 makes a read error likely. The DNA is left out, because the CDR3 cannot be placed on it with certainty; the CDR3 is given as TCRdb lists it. CDR3 protein: CASSSLQGRIDAL. The gene calls are TRBV12-3 or TRBV12-4 and TRBJ1-2; TRBD1 is taken as the D call from the table, unchecked against the DNA. The CDR3 sequence runs 13 residues, both termini included.

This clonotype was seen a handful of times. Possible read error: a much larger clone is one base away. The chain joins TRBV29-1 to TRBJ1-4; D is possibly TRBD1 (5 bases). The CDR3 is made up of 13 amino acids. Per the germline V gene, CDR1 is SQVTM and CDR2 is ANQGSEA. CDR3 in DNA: TGCAGCGTTGCCCCTGGCCTGGGGGAAAAACAGTTTTTT. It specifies CSVAPGLGEKQFF. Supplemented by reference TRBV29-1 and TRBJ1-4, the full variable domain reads SAVISQKPSRDICQRGTSLTIQCQVDSQVTMMFWYRQQPGQSLTLIATANQGSEATYESGFVIDKFPISRPNLTFSTLTVSNMSPEDSSIYLCSVAPGLGEKQFFGSGTQLSVL.